This TCR beta chain comes out of a study of blood T cell repertoires in COVID-19. Study-wide context: Acute-phase and convalescent COVID-19 samples originated in the United States, Italy and Spain. Nucleic acid was either cDNA or gDNA, and it came from T cells, B-cell-depleted T cells, or PBMCs.

Germline-derived CDR1 and CDR2 are LNHDA and SQIVND (reference sequence). This CDR3 is built from 13 residues. Trimming removed 7 bases from V and 3 bases from J, with 12 bases in between. Sequencing used immunoSEQ multiplex PCR; TCRdb keeps in-frame clones, though not all of them. The table lists about 290,000 clones, around 85% of them singletons. This TCR came from a woman aged 45-65 years with active or convalescent COVID-19. The sequenced sample was peripheral blood. The gene calls are TRBV19 and TRBJ1-2; no clear D. The CDR3 here is CASTSNPHYGYTF. As DNA, the CDR3 is TGTGCCAGTACCTCTAACCCCCACTATGGCTACACCTTC.